These 25 T cell receptor beta chains came from one sample sequenced in a study of blood T cell repertoires in COVID-19. Measured with immunoSEQ multiplex PCR; TCRdb has only the in-frame clones, and not every one. The table includes about 260,000 clones, almost 85% detected once. The sequenced sample consisted of peripheral blood. These receptors originate from an elderly woman with acute or convalescent COVID-19.

The V gene is TRBV5-1, the J gene TRBJ1-5, with D possibly being TRBD1 (5 bases). The CDR3 has 15 residues. The germline CDR1 and CDR2 sequences are SGHRS and YFSETQ. The V gene lost 0 bases and the J gene lost 4 bases, with 11 bases spanning the gap. The CDR3 DNA sequence: TGCGCCAGCAGCTTGGACCCAGGGCCAAATCAGCCCCAGCATTTT. Residues: CASSLDPGPNQPQHF.

This clone was observed a handful of times. The chain is built from TRBV7-6 and TRBJ2-1; TRBD2 agrees at 14 bases. V was clipped by 1 base and J by 10 bases; unmatched bases: 6. Germline V gives CDR1 SGHVS, CDR2 FNYEAQ. The CDR3 is 16 amino acids. This CDR3 reads CASSLVGTSGGGEQFF. DNA for the CDR3: TGTGCCAGCAGCTTAGTCGGGACTAGCGGGGGCGGGGAGCAGTTCTTC.

The CDR3 DNA sequence: TGTGCCACCAGCAGAGCGGGGGGCTCGTACAATGAGCAGTTCTTC. Translating it yields CATSRAGGSYNEQFF. The chain links TRBV15 to TRBJ2-1; D is possibly TRBD2 (7 bases). V was shortened by 1 base and J by 4 bases, with 11 bases between the two germline ends. The CDR3 contains 15 residues. Looked up from germline, CDR1 is LNHNV and CDR2 is YYDKDF (reference sequence).

This chain connects TRBV19 to TRBJ2-3, with 9 bases that match TRBD1. Germline lookup yields CDR1 LNHDA and CDR2 SQIVND (reference sequence). The CDR3 runs to 13 residues. With V trimmed by 6 bases and J by 3 bases, 1 base remained unmatched. In DNA, the CDR3 is TGTGCCAGTAGGGACAGGGGTACAGATACGCAGTATTTT. Amino acids: CASRDRGTDTQYF.

V gene TRBV7-2 combines with J gene TRBJ2-2; 8 bases match TRBD2. Germline-derived CDR1 and CDR2 are SGHTA and FQGNSA. V lost 3 bases, J lost 6 bases, and 15 bases stayed unmatched. The CDR3 is 18 residues long. The CDR3 sequence is CASSLGYRERENSGELFF. The DNA of the CDR3 is TGTGCCAGCAGCTTGGGGTATAGGGAGCGGGAGAATTCCGGGGAGCTGTTTTTT.

Note on this clone: The junction departs from the called germline gene at one end, perhaps through a read error. V usage is TRBV6-6 and J usage is TRBJ1-6; D ambiguous. The CDR3 runs 14 residues. CDR1 is MNHNY and CDR2 is SVGAGI in the germline V gene (reference sequence). This CDR3 is CASSPSDGDSPPHF. CDR3 DNA sequence: TGTGCCAGCAGCCCCAGTGACGGAGATTCACCCCCCCACTTT.

In its sample, this clone was seen many times. The genes are TRBV24-1 and TRBJ2-7, with D uncertain. This CDR3 is 14 amino acids long. The V gene's germline CDR1 is KGHDR and CDR2 SFDVKD. V shed 4 bases and J shed 1 base, with 10 bases lying between them. In nucleotides, the CDR3 is TGTGCCACCAGTGACCCACAGCTTTCCTACGAGCAGTACTTC. Translating it yields CATSDPQLSYEQYF.

With respect to this clone: Other DNA sequences in this specimen translate into the identical CDR3. The V gene is TRBV3-1 (or the pseudogene TRBV3-2), the J gene TRBJ2-7, with TRBD2 matching 10 bases. This CDR3 comprises 15 residues. V gave up 1 base and J gave up 4 bases; unmatched junction bases: 4. Germline V CDR1 and CDR2: LGHDT, YNNKEL (reference sequence). The DNA of the CDR3 is TGTGCCAGCAGCCAAGGAGCGGGAGGGCCATACGAGCAGTACTTC. Its translation is CASSQGAGGPYEQYF.

The J gene is TRBJ1-2, the V gene TRBV5-8, with D tentatively TRBD1 (5 bases). CDR1 SGHTS and CDR2 YDEGEE come from the germline V gene. This CDR3 has 14 amino acids. Trimming pared 4 bases from V and 1 base from J, leaving 11 bases between. DNA of the CDR3: TGTGCCAGCAGCCGGGCGGGGCGTAACTATGGCTACACCTTC. Protein: CASSRAGRNYGYTF. Full variable domain (remainder filled in from reference TRBV5-8 and TRBJ1-2): EAGVTQSPTHLIKTRGQQATLRCSPISGHTSVYWYQQALGLGLQFLLWYDEGEERNRGNFPPRFSGRQFPNYSSELNVNALELEDSALYLCASSRAGRNYGYTFGSGTRLTVV.

V gene TRBV9 combines with J gene TRBJ2-3; TRBD2 matches 13 bases. Per the germline V gene, CDR1 is SGDLS and CDR2 is YYNGEE. This CDR3 is built from 18 residues. After removal of 4 bases from V and 0 bases from J, the junction contained 8 bases not matched to a gene. CDR3 DNA: TGTGCCAGCAGCAAAACTAGCGGGAGGGGCTCTAGCACAGATACGCAGTATTTT. This gives the protein CASSKTSGRGSSTDTQYF.

The chain is built from TRBV28 and TRBJ2-1; D may be TRBD2 (5 bases). CDR1 and CDR2 (germline): MDHEN, SYDVKM. Trimming left V 4 bases short and J 0 bases short, with 13 bases between. The CDR3 runs to 16 residues. As DNA, the CDR3 is TGTGCCAGCAGTTCCTTCGTGGGAGCCTCCTACAATGAGCAGTTCTTC. It codes for CASSSFVGASYNEQFF.

In this sample, this clone turned up once. The chain is built from TRBV6-5 and TRBJ2-7; D not resolved. V was trimmed by 7 bases and J by 6 bases, leaving 16 bases between them. Per the germline V gene, CDR1 is MNHEY and CDR2 is SVGAGI. This CDR3 comprises 13 residues. CDR3 nucleotide sequence: TGTGCCAGCAAGACACCTTCGGCCGCCGAGCAGTACTTC. Translating it yields CASKTPSAAEQYF.

V is TRBV7-6 and J is TRBJ1-2; TRBD1 is a possible D gene (6 bases). The V end was cut by 5 bases, the J end by 2 bases, with 9 bases between. Germline CDR1 SGHVS, CDR2 FNYEAQ. The CDR3 length is 13 residues. The CDR3 DNA sequence: TGTGCCAGCAGCCAAGACAGGAACTATGGCTACACCTTC. Its translation is CASSQDRNYGYTF.

This chain links TRBV12-5 with TRBJ1-1, with D perhaps matching TRBD1 (5 bases). This CDR3 has 13 residues. Germline V gene lookup returns CDR1 LGHNT and CDR2 FRNRAP. V lost 5 bases to trimming and J lost 5 bases, with 12 bases between them. The CDR3 protein is CASGDLSGTEAFF. For the CDR3, the DNA is TGTGCTAGTGGTGACCTGTCAGGGACTGAAGCTTTCTTT.

The chain joins TRBV5-4 to TRBJ2-5, with 11 bases lining up with TRBD2. This CDR3 is built from 17 residues. The germline CDR1 and CDR2 sequences are SGHNT and YYREEE (reference sequence). J gave up 0 bases and V 5 bases, and 9 bases lay outside the gene matches. In DNA form, the CDR3 reads TGTGCCAGCAGTTCTAGCGGGAGGCGCGGAAACCAAGAGACCCAGTACTTC. Its translation: CASSSSGRRGNQETQYF.

This clone has only one observation. The CDR3 region is CASSSILAANNEQFF. The CDR3 coding sequence is TGTGCCAGCAGCTCCATACTAGCGGCCAACAATGAGCAGTTCTTC. The chain joins TRBV7-2 to TRBJ2-1; 8 bases match TRBD2. Trimming at V came to 4 bases and at J to 5 bases, leaving 7 bases not matched to a gene. The CDR3 has 15 amino acids. The germline CDR1 and CDR2 sequences are SGHTA and FQGNSA.

The chain combines TRBV28 with TRBJ2-2; 7 bases agree with TRBD1. Trimming took 6 bases from V and 4 from J; bases not matched to a gene: 8. This CDR3 has 15 amino acids. CDR1 and CDR2 (germline): MDHEN, SYDVKM. The CDR3 DNA sequence: TGTGCCAGCAGCACCACAGGGGCTGGCACCGGGGAGCTGTTTTTT. It encodes CASSTTGAGTGELFF.

As regards this clone: This CDR3 is also generated by other DNA sequences in the sample. Written as DNA, the CDR3 is TGTGCCAGCAGCTTACAGGGGGTAGGCACTGAAGCTTTCTTT. It codes for CASSLQGVGTEAFF. The rearrangement uses TRBV7-2 and TRBJ1-1; 7 bases agree with TRBD1. The ends lost 2 bases at V and 4 bases at J; junction bases unmatched: 4. Germline V gene data show CDR1 as SGHTA and CDR2 as FQGNSA. The length of the CDR3 is 14 residues.

This chain links TRBV19 with TRBJ1-2; D may be TRBD1 (6 bases). Germline V CDR1 and CDR2: LNHDA, SQIVND (reference sequence). Deletions cut 2 bases from V and 4 bases from J, with 14 bases between. The CDR3 runs 15 residues. The CDR3 is CASSIQTGMGYGYTF. The CDR3 DNA reads TGTGCCAGTAGTATACAAACAGGGATGGGCTATGGCTACACCTTC.

The chain is built from TRBV7-2 and TRBJ1-6; D call uncertain. The CDR3 totals 15 residues. Trimming took off 2 bases at V and 7 bases at J, with 12 bases between the two ends. Germline V lookup: CDR1 SGHTA, CDR2 FQGNSA. CDR3 in amino acids: CASSLSGNPNSPLHF. The CDR3 DNA follows: TGTGCCAGCAGCTTAAGCGGCAATCCAAATTCACCCCTCCACTTT.

DNA for the CDR3: TGCGCCAGCAGGGGAGACGCTAATGAAAAACTGTTTTTT. Its protein product is CASRGDANEKLFF. V usage is TRBV10-1 and J usage is TRBJ1-4, with D uncertain. Looked up from germline, CDR1 is WNHNN and CDR2 is SYGVQD (reference sequence). There are 13 residues in the CDR3. V was pared by 6 bases and J by 3 bases, with 8 bases between.

The V and J genes are TRBV15 and TRBJ2-1; 10 bases are a match to TRBD2. The V segment lost 0 bases and the J segment 4 bases; nucleotides outside the gene matches: 3. The CDR3 covers 16 residues. The germline gives CDR1 LNHNV, CDR2 YYDKDF (reference sequence). The CDR3: CATSRELAGSYNEQFF. CDR3 DNA sequence: TGTGCCACCAGCAGAGAACTAGCGGGGTCGTACAATGAGCAGTTCTTC.

V usage is TRBV25-1 and J usage is TRBJ1-5; D unclear. Germline loops: CDR1 MGHDK, CDR2 SYGVNS. V shed 1 base and J shed 3 bases, with 13 bases lying between them. CDR3 size: 16 residues. CDR3: CASSEFAGSDNQPQHF. CDR3 in DNA: TGTGCCAGCAGTGAATTCGCGGGTTCCGACAATCAGCCCCAGCATTTT. The full variable domain, in which reference TRBV25-1 and TRBJ1-5 provide the parts outside the CDR3, is EADIYQTPRYLVIGTGKKITLECSQTMGHDKMYWYQQDPGMELHLIHYSYGVNSTEKGDLSSESTVSRIRTEHFPLTLESARPSHTSQYLCASSEFAGSDNQPQHFGDGTRLSIL.

This clone was detected many times. The J gene is TRBJ1-1, the V gene TRBV6-2 or TRBV6-3, with a tentative D call TRBD1 (5 bases). CDR1 is MNHEY, CDR2 SVGEGT, per germline. V dropped 6 bases and J dropped 6 bases, with 8 bases sitting between them. This CDR3 spans 11 amino acids. The CDR3 protein is CASSTGAEAFF. The CDR3 region has the DNA TGTGCCAGCAGCACGGGGGCTGAAGCTTTCTTT.

The chain employs TRBV20-1 and TRBJ2-1, with D maybe TRBD2 (6 bases). From germline, CDR1 is DFQATT and CDR2 SNEGSKA (reference sequence). The CDR3 length is 13 residues. The ends were cut back, 3 bases at V and 7 bases at J, with 13 bases in the middle. This CDR3 is CSASPGLRNEQFF. For the CDR3, the DNA is TGCAGTGCTAGTCCCGGACTAAGGAATGAGCAGTTCTTC.